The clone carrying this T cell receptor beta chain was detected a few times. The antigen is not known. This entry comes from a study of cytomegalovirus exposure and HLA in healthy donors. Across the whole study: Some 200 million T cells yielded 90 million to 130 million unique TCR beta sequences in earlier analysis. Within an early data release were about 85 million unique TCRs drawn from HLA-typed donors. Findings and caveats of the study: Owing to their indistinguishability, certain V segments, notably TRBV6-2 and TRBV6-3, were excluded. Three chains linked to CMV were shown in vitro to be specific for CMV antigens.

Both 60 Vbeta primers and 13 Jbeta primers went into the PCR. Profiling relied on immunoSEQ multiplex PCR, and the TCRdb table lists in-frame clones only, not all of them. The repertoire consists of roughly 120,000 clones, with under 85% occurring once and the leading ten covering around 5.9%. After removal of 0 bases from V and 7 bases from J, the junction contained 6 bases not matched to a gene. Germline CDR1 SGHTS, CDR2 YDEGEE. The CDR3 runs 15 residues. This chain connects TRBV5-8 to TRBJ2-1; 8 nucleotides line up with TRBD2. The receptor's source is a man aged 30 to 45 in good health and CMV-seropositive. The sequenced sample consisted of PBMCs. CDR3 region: CASSLDAGGGNEQFF. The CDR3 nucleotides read TGTGCCAGCAGCTTGGACGCCGGGGGGGGAAATGAGCAGTTCTTC.